Presented here are 9 T cell receptor beta chains from one specimen sequenced in a study of blood T cells in healthy people across ages. For the second PCR, which ran for about 6 to 12 cycles, a sample-barcoded 5' primer and a J-beta primer mix were used. TCRdb analysed the 5' RACE reads with MiXCR anew, one entry per CDR3 protein. This sample has around 800,000 distinct CDR3 sequences, with 40% to 65% found just once. Material: blood. The origin of the receptors is a man at least 80 years old in good health.

J is TRBJ1-4 and V is TRBV6-6; 12 bases are shared with TRBD1. The CDR3 runs 15 residues. The V gene's germline CDR1 is MNHNY and CDR2 SVGAGI (reference sequence). V was clipped by 6 bases and J by 7 bases; unmatched bases: 6. The chain's CDR3 is CASSQGTGGGEKLFF. The CDR3 nucleotides read TGTGCCAGCAGCCAGGGGACAGGGGGCGGTGAAAAACTGTTTTTT.

This clonotype was picked up a small number of times. The rearrangement uses TRBV7-2 and TRBJ2-5; 7 positions agree with TRBD2. Germline V gene data show CDR1 as SGHTA and CDR2 as FQGNSA. The CDR3 sequence is 15 residues long. V lost 8 bases and J lost 1; bases outside the gene matches: 10. The CDR3 nucleotides are TGTGCCAGCGGCTACGGGAGCGGGGCCCAAGAGACCCAGTACTTC. This codes for CASGYGSGAQETQYF.

This chain links TRBV11-1 with TRBJ1-1, with D perhaps matching TRBD1 (5 bases). This CDR3 comprises 13 residues. From germline, CDR1 is SGHAT and CDR2 FQDESV (reference sequence). Trimming left V 7 bases short and J 4 bases short, with 13 bases between. CDR3 sequence: CASNIDRSTEAFF. Written as DNA, the CDR3 is TGTGCCAGCAACATCGACAGATCCACTGAAGCTTTCTTT.

This clonotype has just a few counts. V is TRBV4-2 and J is TRBJ1-6; 8 bases are a match to TRBD1. The CDR3 is 17 residues long. The V segment lost 2 bases and the J segment 7 bases; nucleotides outside the gene matches: 10. The germline gives CDR1 LGHNA, CDR2 YNFKEQ. The CDR3 nucleotides are TGTGCCAGCAGCCAAAAAGGAACAGGGGGAAACAATTCACCCCTCCACTTT. Translating gives CASSQKGTGGNNSPLHF.

This clonotype has just one count. The chain employs TRBV7-9 and TRBJ2-1, with D tentatively TRBD2 (6 bases). Per the germline V gene, CDR1 is SEHNR and CDR2 is FQNEAQ (reference sequence). V lost 4 bases, J lost 8 bases, and 21 bases lay in between. The CDR3 spans 16 residues. The CDR3 coding sequence is TGTGCCAGCAGCTCGGCGAGTATAGGGGAGGCCTATGAGCAGTTCTTC. Amino acid sequence: CASSSASIGEAYEQFF. Filled out from reference TRBV7-9 and TRBJ2-1, the complete variable domain reads DTGVSQNPRHKITKRGQNVTFRCDPISEHNRLYWYRQTLGQGPEFLTYFQNEAQLEKSRLLSDRFSAERPKGSFSTLEIQRTEQGDSAMYLCASSSASIGEAYEQFFGPGTRLTVL.

This clonotype was detected once. The rearrangement uses TRBV7-8 and TRBJ2-6; D ambiguous. Trimming pared 1 base from V and 0 bases from J, leaving 7 bases between. The germline V gene has CDR1 SGHVS and CDR2 FQNEAQ. The CDR3 sequence is 16 residues long. CDR3 nucleotides: TGTGCCAGCAGCTTAGGGAGTACCTCTGGGGCCAACGTCCTGACTTTC. Translated: CASSLGSTSGANVLTF.

This clonotype was recorded many times. The rearrangement joins TRBV4-2 to TRBJ2-7; TRBD2 aligns across 11 bases. The CDR3 spans 17 residues. CDR1 and CDR2 from the germline V gene are LGHNA and YNFKEQ. J lost 5 bases, V lost 4 bases, and 13 bases had no gene match. CDR3 nucleotide sequence: TGTGCCAGCAGCCTCCGGGACTTAGCGGGAGGGCCGGACGAGCAGTACTTC. This encodes CASSLRDLAGGPDEQYF.

The chain has TRBV24-1 and TRBJ1-2; TRBD1 matches at 7 bases. Germline CDR1 and CDR2: KGHDR and SFDVKD. There are 13 residues in the CDR3. Germline trimming cut 5 bases from V and 7 bases from J; bases unmatched to any gene: 6. CDR3 sequence: CATSAQTGSGYTF. For the CDR3, the DNA is TGTGCCACCAGTGCCCAGACAGGGAGTGGCTACACCTTC.

The chain carries TRBV5-1 and TRBJ1-2, with TRBD1 as a possible D gene (5 bases). Germline V gene lookup returns CDR1 SGHRS and CDR2 YFSETQ. This CDR3 comprises 15 residues. The V and J ends lost 1 base and 7 bases respectively, with 17 bases between them. This CDR3 reads CASSLIQGGACGYTF. The DNA for the CDR3 is TGCGCCAGCAGCTTGATCCAGGGAGGTGCTTGTGGCTACACCTTC.